One sample yielded the 18 T cell receptor beta chains listed below, sequenced in a study of liver allograft versus peripheral blood T cells. Background on the study: Comparing T cell receptor repertoires in transplanted livers with those in recipients' peripheral blood was part of the design.

TCRdb independently ran MiXCR on the reads; one entry per CDR3 protein. The sample has a few thousand distinct CDR3 sequences, over 20% seen once. These receptors originate from a human patient who had a liver transplant. The T cells may partly be graft donor cells.

This clonotype is medium-sized by share. The V call is TRBV6-5, the J call TRBJ1-4; 7 bases align to TRBD1. This CDR3 contains 15 residues. V lost 0 bases, J lost 4 bases, and 2 bases stayed unmatched. CDR1 is MNHEY, CDR2 SVGAGI, per germline. The CDR3 bases are TGTGCCAGCAGTTACTCGGGACAGAGTAATGAAAAACTGTTTTTT. Its translation: CASSYSGQSNEKLFF.

This clonotype showed up just once. The gene calls are TRBV4-2 and TRBJ1-3, with 10 bases fitting TRBD1. Trimming cost V 0 bases and J 3 bases; bases outside gene matches: 2. CDR3 length: 16 amino acids. Germline loops: CDR1 LGHNA, CDR2 YNFKEQ. The CDR3 loop reads CASSQDDRGLGNTIYF. The DNA of the CDR3 is TGTGCCAGCAGCCAAGACGACAGGGGGCTTGGAAACACCATATATTTT.

V usage is TRBV3-1 and J usage is TRBJ2-7; tentative D call: TRBD1 (5 bases). The CDR3 has 11 residues. V gave up 6 bases and J gave up 6 bases, with 9 bases separating them. The V gene's germline CDR1 is LGHDT and CDR2 YNNKEL (reference sequence). The CDR3 is CASRARGEQYF. Written as DNA, the CDR3 is TGTGCCAGCAGGGCTAGGGGCGAGCAGTACTTC.

This clonotype was seen only a few times. The chain joins TRBV4-1 to TRBJ1-2, with unresolved D. The CDR3 loop spans 14 amino acids. Trimming left V 1 base short and J 6 bases short, with 12 bases between. Germline V gives CDR1 MGHRA, CDR2 YSYEKL. CDR3 in amino acids: CASSQGARSDGYTF. The CDR3 DNA is TGCGCCAGCAGCCAAGGGGCCAGGAGCGATGGCTACACCTTC.

This clonotype is medium-sized by share. This sequence joins TRBV18 and TRBJ1-5; D not resolved. The germline gives CDR1 KGHSH, CDR2 LQKENI. The CDR3 is 15 residues long. The V end lost 5 bases, the J end lost 7 bases, and 18 bases lay between the germline ends. CDR3 sequence: CASSTGGREEQPQHF. CDR3 DNA sequence: TGTGCCAGCTCAACTGGAGGACGGGAGGAACAGCCCCAGCATTTT.

This clonotype was recorded once. J is TRBJ2-1 and V is TRBV5-4; maybe TRBD2 (5 bases). This CDR3 spans 15 amino acids. In germline, CDR1 is SGHNT, CDR2 YYREEE (reference sequence). The V end lost 2 bases, the J end lost 5 bases, and 14 bases lay between the germline ends. The CDR3 region is CASSLLRDSNNEQFF. In DNA form, the CDR3 reads TGTGCCAGCAGCTTACTACGGGATTCTAACAATGAGCAGTTCTTC.

Remarks on this clonotype: One end of the junction fails to match germline, which may point to a read error. The chain is built from TRBV11-1 and TRBJ2-7, with a weak D call TRBD1 (8 bases). The germline V gene encodes CDR1 SGHAT and CDR2 FQDESV (reference sequence). CDR3 length: 17 residues. CDR3 sequence (DNA): TGTGCCAGCAGCCTAGCCCCTTGGACAGGGAGGGCGAACGAGCAGTACTTC. The encoded protein is CASSLAPWTGRANEQYF. Full variable domain (remainder filled in from reference TRBV11-1 and TRBJ2-7): EAEVAQSPRYKITEKSQAVAFWCDPISGHATLYWYRQILGQGPELLVQFQDESVVDDSQLPKDRFSAERLKGVDSTLKIQPAELGDSAMYLCASSLAPWTGRANEQYFGPGTRLTVT.

This clonotype is medium-sized (0.01 to 0.1%) by share. The rearrangement uses TRBV28 and TRBJ1-2; D call uncertain. Trimming pared 4 bases from V and 4 bases from J, leaving 4 bases between. Germline CDR1 and CDR2: MDHEN and SYDVKM. The CDR3 has 11 residues. In DNA form, the CDR3 reads TGTGCCAGCAGTTCTAGCTATGGCTACACCTTC. Its translation: CASSSSYGYTF.

This clonotype is termed medium-sized. The CDR3 spells CASSQEGQRNTEAFF. DNA of the CDR3: TGTGCCAGCAGCCAAGAAGGACAGCGGAACACTGAAGCTTTCTTT. V gene TRBV3-1 combines with J gene TRBJ1-1; tentative D call: TRBD1 (6 bases). The CDR3 length is 15 residues. The germline V gene has CDR1 LGHDT and CDR2 YNNKEL (reference sequence). V was shortened by 0 bases and J by 1 base, with 9 bases between the two germline ends.

This clonotype was counted at least ten times. The V call is TRBV12-3 or TRBV12-4, the J call TRBJ2-2; D ambiguous. The CDR3 totals 11 residues. V was trimmed by 4 bases and J by 7 bases, leaving 4 bases between them. CDR3 loop: CASSWVGELFF. In nucleotides, the CDR3 is TGTGCCAGCAGTTGGGTCGGGGAGCTGTTTTTT.

By frequency in the sample, this clonotype is medium-sized. This chain joins TRBV20-1 and TRBJ2-7; 9 bases fit TRBD2. The germline V gene encodes CDR1 DFQATT and CDR2 SNEGSKA (reference sequence). V trimming: 2 bases; J trimming: 0 bases; junction bases outside the gene matches: 8. The CDR3 has 16 residues. The CDR3 loop is CSARLYLAGFSYEQYF. CDR3 DNA: TGCAGTGCTAGACTTTACCTAGCGGGGTTCTCCTACGAGCAGTACTTC.

In this sample, this clonotype is medium-sized. The chain links TRBV20-1 to TRBJ2-1; 15 nucleotides match TRBD2. Per germline, CDR1 DFQATT and CDR2 SNEGSKA (reference sequence). The CDR3 consists of 17 residues. Trimming at V came to 5 bases and at J to 0 bases, leaving 5 bases not matched to a gene. The CDR3 nucleotides read TGCAGTGCTGTGGGACTAGCGGGGGGCAGCTCCTACAATGAGCAGTTCTTC. This encodes CSAVGLAGGSSYNEQFF.

By sample share, this clonotype is medium-sized. This sequence joins TRBV27 and TRBJ2-1, with 10 bases identical to TRBD1. Germline loops: CDR1 MNHEY, CDR2 SMNVEV (reference sequence). Trimming at V came to 3 bases and at J to 9 bases, leaving 14 bases not matched to a gene. The CDR3 consists of 17 residues. The CDR3 bases are TGTGCCAGCAGTTTTGTGGGACAGGGGTTGGGCAACGGTGAGCAGTTCTTC. This encodes CASSFVGQGLGNGEQFF.

Concerning this clonotype itself: Just one base apart from a much larger clone, this may be a read error. The chain links TRBV6-1 to TRBJ1-1; tentative D call: TRBD1 (5 bases). The CDR3 has 14 amino acids. The germline V gene encodes CDR1 MNHNS and CDR2 SASEGT. V was shortened by 6 bases and J by 2 bases, with 13 bases between the two germline ends. As DNA, the CDR3 is TGTGCCAGCAGCTGGGACGGTAAAAACACTGAAGCTTTCTTT. Translating it yields CASSWDGKNTEAFF.

By frequency in the sample, this clonotype is medium-sized. The rearrangement links TRBV10-3 to TRBJ2-1; D not resolved. The CDR3 extends over 14 amino acids. The V end was cut by 4 bases, the J end by 3 bases, with 10 bases between. Germline V lookup: CDR1 ENHRY, CDR2 SYGVKD. CDR3 sequence reads: CAISAASFYNEQFF. CDR3 nucleotide sequence: TGTGCCATCAGTGCCGCATCCTTCTACAATGAGCAGTTCTTC.

The genes are TRBV2 and TRBJ1-1; D remains ambiguous. The V end was cut by 4 bases, the J end by 5 bases, with 14 bases between. This CDR3 contains 14 residues. Germline CDR1 and CDR2: SNHLY and FYNNEI. Here the CDR3 reads CASSVRRDRTEAFF. The DNA for the CDR3 is TGTGCCAGCAGTGTGCGGAGGGATCGGACTGAAGCTTTCTTT.

The sample holds many counts of this clonotype. This chain joins TRBV20-1 and TRBJ2-5; 8 bases match TRBD2. The V gene end was trimmed by 5 bases and the J gene end by 4 bases; junction bases not matched to a gene: 3. The V gene's germline CDR1 is DFQATT and CDR2 SNEGSKA (reference sequence). The CDR3 is 12 amino acids. This chain's CDR3 is CSASGLGETQYF. The CDR3 DNA reads as TGCAGTGCTTCGGGACTAGGAGAGACCCAGTACTTC.

In this sample, this clonotype is medium-sized (0.01 to 0.1%). This chain links TRBV13 with TRBJ1-1; no definite D call. The V gene lost 5 bases and the J gene lost 0 bases, with 25 bases spanning the gap. The germline V gene has CDR1 PRHDT and CDR2 FYEKMQ (reference sequence). The CDR3 runs to 19 residues. CDR3 nucleotides: TGTGCCAGCAGCCTTCGTTTCGGCCCTTACAAGCCCATGAACACTGAAGCTTTCTTT. It translates to CASSLRFGPYKPMNTEAFF.